This TCR beta chain originates from a study of OX40 agonist ivuxolimab in advanced cancers. Trimming stripped 1 base from V and 1 base from J, with 9 bases between. Germline V gene data show CDR1 as SGHAT and CDR2 as FQNNGV. The CDR3 consists of 15 residues. TCRdb's table, derived via immunoSEQ multiplex PCR, lists solely in-frame clones and lacks some. The table has tens of thousands of clones, less than 90% seen once. This clonotype was obtained from an adult with an advanced solid tumor such as melanoma, head and neck, liver or kidney cancer. Source: CD4+ or CD8+ T cells sorted from blood, taken in a trial of the OX40 agonist ivuxolimab. The chain is built from TRBV11-2 and TRBJ2-3; unclear D gene. The CDR3 DNA sequence: TGTGCCAGCAGCTTAGGCCGACCGGGCACAGATACGCAGTATTTT. This sequence encodes CASSLGRPGTDTQYF.